This TCR beta chain was profiled in a study of neoadjuvant anti-PD-1 for oral cavity cancer. For the study at large: Nivolumab at 3 mg/kg was mostly given biweekly, three to four doses, pre-surgery.

Using immunoSEQ multiplex PCR, the repertoire was profiled, and TCRdb retains in-frame clones only, with some absent. The sample yields over 65,000 clones, 86% seen once. Time point indicated: after neoadjuvant nivolumab, at surgical resection. Stage II-IVA oral cavity squamous cell carcinoma was new and untreated by systemic or radiation therapy. These oral cavity squamous cell carcinomas were HPV-negative and locally advanced. The source of this sequence is a person between 35 and 79 years old with oral cavity squamous cell carcinoma. The material was PBMCs, obtained after nivolumab (anti-PD-1) treatment.

Written as DNA, the CDR3 is TGCGCCAGCAGCACGACGGGAGGGTACAATGAGCAGTTCTTC. Residues: CASSTTGGYNEQFF. The V call is TRBV10-2, the J call TRBJ2-1; 8 bases are shared with TRBD2. J gave up 4 bases and V 6 bases, and 5 bases lay outside the gene matches. This CDR3 contains 14 residues. The germline CDR1 and CDR2 sequences are WSHSY and SAAADI.